These 21 T cell receptor beta chains originate from one sample sequenced in a study of T cells of healthy individuals. Using its own MiXCR run on the 5' RACE reads, TCRdb lists one record per CDR3 protein. The top ten clones hold under 7.5% of a sample with more than 85,000 distinct CDR3 sequences, about 16% of them seen once. The receptors originated from a human donor in good health.

This clonotype has only one observation. A clone one base away is much larger, so this may be a read error. The chain is built from TRBV28 and TRBJ2-7; weak D call: TRBD1 (6 bases). CDR3 length equals 15 residues. V lost 4 bases and J 4 bases, leaving 17 bases between the germline ends. Germline loops: CDR1 MDHEN, CDR2 SYDVKM. The chain's CDR3 is CASSSPGQDKYEQYF. The CDR3 DNA reads as TGTGCCAGCAGTTCACCGGGACAAGACAAATACGAGCAGTACTTC.

CDR3 protein: CSVEGGAFYEQYF. The CDR3 region has the DNA TGCAGTGTCGAGGGAGGGGCATTCTACGAGCAGTACTTC. The gene calls are TRBV20-1 and TRBJ2-7, with TRBD2 identical over 7 bases. The CDR3 contains 13 residues. Trimming cost V 7 bases and J 3 bases; bases outside gene matches: 9. Germline V gives CDR1 DFQATT, CDR2 SNEGSKA (reference sequence).

The chain links TRBV7-9 to TRBJ2-6; tentatively, D is TRBD2 (7 bases). The CDR3 contains 20 residues. Germline CDR1 SEHNR, CDR2 FQNEAQ (reference sequence). The germline V and J ends were trimmed by 1 base and 0 bases, with 19 bases remaining between them. In DNA, the CDR3 is TGTGCCAGCAGCTTAGGGAAGGGGGGGCCTCTTAGCTCTGGGGCCAACGTCCTGACTTTC. Amino acids: CASSLGKGGPLSSGANVLTF.

The rearrangement uses TRBV5-5 and TRBJ2-1, with 7 bases matching TRBD1. This CDR3 comprises 17 residues. In germline, CDR1 is SGHKS, CDR2 YYEKEE (reference sequence). The ends lost 3 bases at V and 2 bases at J; junction bases unmatched: 11. CDR3 sequence (DNA): TGTGCCAGCAGCTCCAGACAGGGCGCTCCTGCCTACAATGAGCAGTTCTTC. Residues: CASSSRQGAPAYNEQFF.

Many counts were recorded for this clonotype. The chain uses TRBV6-2 or TRBV6-3 and TRBJ2-4; 7 bases are shared with TRBD1. Germline V gene data show CDR1 as MNHEY and CDR2 as SVGEGT. With V trimmed by 5 bases and J by 10 bases, 11 bases remained unmatched. The CDR3 extends over 14 amino acids. This CDR3 is CASSIGQDPGIQYF. The CDR3 bases are TGTGCCAGCAGTATAGGACAGGACCCCGGAATTCAGTACTTC.

The chain joins TRBV11-2 to TRBJ2-2, with D perhaps matching TRBD1 or TRBD2 (5 bases each). This CDR3 is built from 14 residues. The V end lost 4 bases, the J end lost 2 bases, and 8 bases lay between the germline ends. Germline V gene data show CDR1 as SGHAT and CDR2 as FQNNGV. CDR3 region: CASSSGPNTGELFF. CDR3 DNA sequence: TGTGCCAGCAGCTCGGGACCTAACACCGGGGAGCTGTTTTTT.

This clonotype was seen many times. The chain couples TRBV29-1 to TRBJ2-2, with D uncertain. The CDR3 contains 13 residues. V lost 3 bases and J 6 bases, leaving 11 bases between the germline ends. Germline V gene sequence: CDR1 SQVTM, CDR2 ANQGSEA. The CDR3 protein is CSVDLSGSGELFF. In DNA, the CDR3 is TGCAGCGTTGATCTGTCGGGCTCCGGGGAGCTGTTTTTT.

The V and J genes are TRBV3-1 and TRBJ1-1; a weak D match, TRBD1 (6 bases). The germline CDR1 and CDR2 sequences are LGHDT and YNNKEL (reference sequence). The V and J ends lost 4 bases and 5 bases respectively, with 26 bases between them. The CDR3 loop spans 18 amino acids. As DNA, the CDR3 is TGTGCCAGCAGCCCCCCCTGGGGAAAAAGGGACATCAAAACTGAAGCTTTCTTT. It translates to CASSPPWGKRDIKTEAFF.

Only a few counts were recorded for this clonotype. This chain links TRBV20-1 with TRBJ2-2; possibly TRBD2 for D (5 bases). This CDR3 is 14 amino acids long. Trimming shortened V by 3 bases and J by 2 bases, and 10 bases separated the two germline ends. Germline lookup yields CDR1 DFQATT and CDR2 SNEGSKA (reference sequence). As DNA, the CDR3 is TGCAGTGCTAGCCGACCTAGCAACACCGGGGAGCTGTTTTTT. This gives the protein CSASRPSNTGELFF.

The chain recombines TRBV7-9 with TRBJ1-1, with D perhaps matching TRBD1 (5 bases). V was pared by 2 bases and J by 3 bases, with 16 bases between. The length of the CDR3 is 16 residues. Germline values: CDR1 SEHNR, CDR2 FQNEAQ (reference sequence). CDR3 DNA: TGTGCCAGCAGCTTACCGAAGACAGCTCTTGACACTGAAGCTTTCTTT. It translates to CASSLPKTALDTEAFF.

The genes are TRBV6-2 or TRBV6-3 and TRBJ2-2, with D maybe TRBD1 (5 bases). V lost 10 bases and J 1 base, leaving 13 bases between the germline ends. The germline V gene encodes CDR1 MNHEY and CDR2 SVGEGT. CDR3 length: 14 residues. Here the CDR3 DNA reads TGTGCCACCTACGTGGGGCAGAACACCGGGGAGCTGTTTTTT. This translates into CATYVGQNTGELFF.

CDR3 in amino acids: CASTSRGKGRGTEAFF. For the CDR3, the DNA is TGTGCCAGCACCTCTAGGGGGAAGGGGCGGGGGACTGAAGCTTTCTTT. The chain recombines TRBV25-1 with TRBJ1-1; possibly TRBD1 for D (6 bases). Germline loops: CDR1 MGHDK, CDR2 SYGVNS. The CDR3 has 16 residues. The V end was cut by 7 bases, the J end by 5 bases, with 23 bases between.

The gene calls are TRBV25-1 and TRBJ2-1, with D possibly being TRBD2 (7 bases). Trimming removed 3 bases from V and 4 bases from J, with 16 bases in between. This CDR3 is 16 amino acids long. Germline CDR1 and CDR2: MGHDK and SYGVNS. Here the CDR3 reads CASSDEGGGGYNEQFF. The DNA of the CDR3 is TGTGCCAGCAGTGATGAGGGGGGAGGGGGTTACAATGAGCAGTTCTTC. Drawing the rest from reference TRBV25-1 and TRBJ2-1, the complete variable domain is EADIYQTPRYLVIGTGKKITLECSQTMGHDKMYWYQQDPGMELHLIHYSYGVNSTEKGDLSSESTVSRIRTEHFPLTLESARPSHTSQYLCASSDEGGGGYNEQFFGPGTRLTVL.

A few counts support this clonotype. CDR3 nucleotides: TGCGCCAGCAGCCAAGTTCCGGGACACTTCAATCAGCCCCAGCATTTT. Translating it yields CASSQVPGHFNQPQHF. The chain links TRBV4-1 to TRBJ1-5, with TRBD1 as a possible D gene (6 bases). Germline V gene data show CDR1 as MGHRA and CDR2 as YSYEKL. V lost 1 base and J lost 3, with 13 bases in between. CDR3 length equals 16 residues.

This clonotype was seen only a few times. The DNA for the CDR3 is TGTGCCATCAGTGAGGGACAGGGGGCTGGGTTGGCTTTCTTT. Translating gives CAISEGQGAGLAFF. The chain joins TRBV10-3 to TRBJ1-1, with 11 positions matching TRBD1. This CDR3 region has 14 residues. J lost 11 bases, V lost 2 bases, and 7 bases had no gene match. Germline V gene lookup returns CDR1 ENHRY and CDR2 SYGVKD.

CDR3 amino acids: CASSQDEARTSGNTIYF. The CDR3 bases are TGCGCCAGCAGCCAAGATGAAGCTCGGACCTCTGGAAACACCATATATTTT. The chain has TRBV4-3 and TRBJ1-3; no clear D gene. V was trimmed by 0 bases and J by 0 bases, leaving 12 bases between them. CDR3 size: 17 residues. Germline V CDR1 and CDR2: LGHNA, YSLEER.

V and J are TRBV18 and TRBJ2-3, with D possibly being TRBD2 (7 bases). Trimming removed 1 base from V and 4 bases from J, with 18 bases in between. The CDR3 is 17 amino acids. The germline V gene encodes CDR1 KGHSH and CDR2 LQKENI. CDR3 protein: CASSPLGLGGAADTQYF. The DNA of the CDR3 is TGTGCCAGCTCACCACTCGGTTTAGGGGGGGCCGCAGATACGCAGTATTTT. Based on the CDR3 plus reference TRBV18 and TRBJ2-3, the full variable domain is NAGVMQNPRHLVRRRGQEARLRCSPMKGHSHVYWYRQLPEEGLKFMVYLQKENIIDESGMPKERFSAEFPKEGPSILRIQQVVRGDSAAYFCASSPLGLGGAADTQYFGPGTRLTVL.

This clonotype was detected a few times. The genes are TRBV28 and TRBJ2-4, with 8 bases lining up with TRBD2. V lost 4 bases, J lost 0 bases, and 14 bases stayed unmatched. Germline CDR1 and CDR2: MDHEN and SYDVKM. The CDR3 contains 19 residues. DNA for the CDR3: TGTGCCAGCAGTTACCCCACTAGCGGTCCTCGGCTAGCCAAAAACATTCAGTACTTC. This gives the protein CASSYPTSGPRLAKNIQYF.

The rearrangement links TRBV9 to TRBJ2-1; 7 bases fit TRBD1. The V gene end was trimmed by 4 bases and the J gene end by 9 bases; junction bases not matched to a gene: 10. The germline CDR1 and CDR2 sequences are SGDLS and YYNGEE. This CDR3 region has 14 residues. In DNA form, the CDR3 reads TGTGCCAGCAGCCTAGGGGGCTCCGAGGGTGAGCAGTTCTTC. Its translation: CASSLGGSEGEQFF.

This clonotype was seen more than once but under ten times. The J gene is TRBJ2-2, the V gene TRBV6-2 or TRBV6-3, with D possibly matching TRBD2 (5 bases). CDR1 and CDR2 from the germline V gene are MNHEY and SVGEGT. Trimming shortened V by 3 bases and J by 6 bases, and 11 bases separated the two germline ends. This CDR3 contains 14 residues. The CDR3 nucleotides read TGTGCCAGCAGTTATGCGGGTTACTCCGGGGAGCTGTTTTTT. Translation gives CASSYAGYSGELFF.

This clonotype has a handful of counts. This chain joins TRBV6-2 or TRBV6-3 and TRBJ2-7; D remains ambiguous. Germline lookup yields CDR1 MNHEY and CDR2 SVGEGT. The V end was cut by 0 bases, the J end by 2 bases, with 5 bases between. The CDR3 runs to 13 residues. The CDR3 DNA sequence: TGTGCCAGCAGTTACTCGAACCCCTACGAGCAGTACTTC. This encodes CASSYSNPYEQYF.